A single sample is the source of the 9 T cell receptor beta chains below, sequenced in a study of PD-1 blockade in classical Hodgkin lymphoma. Brentuximab vedotin exposure varied among the patients, all of whom had relapsed after autologous stem cell transplantation. Method: immunoSEQ multiplex PCR; TCRdb's copy keeps in-frame clones and lacks some. This table has more than 90,000 clones, around 89% appearing once. Here the sequenced sample was peripheral blood mononuclear cells (PBMCs), taken before the second cycle of nivolumab. These receptors originate from a human donor with classical Hodgkin lymphoma.

The chain is built from TRBV30 and TRBJ2-5; the D gene is possibly TRBD1 (6 bases). The ends were cut back, 2 bases at V and 0 bases at J, with 10 bases in the middle. The CDR3 contains 14 residues. Germline values: CDR1 GTSNPN, CDR2 SVGIG (reference sequence). In DNA form, the CDR3 reads TGTGCCTGGAGTTGGGACACAGACCAAGAGACCCAGTACTTC. It encodes CAWSWDTDQETQYF.

CDR3 nucleotide sequence: TGCGCCAGCAGCCAAGATCCGGGGGGACAGGGCATAAACACTGAAGCTTTCTTT. This translates into CASSQDPGGQGINTEAFF. The gene calls are TRBV4-3 and TRBJ1-1; 9 nucleotides agree with TRBD1. This CDR3 region has 18 residues. The V gene end was trimmed by 0 bases and the J gene end by 2 bases; junction bases not matched to a gene: 10. From germline, CDR1 is LGHNA and CDR2 YSLEER.

V is TRBV7-8 and J is TRBJ2-1; TRBD1 might be the D (6 bases). The CDR3 is 12 residues long. In germline, CDR1 is SGHVS, CDR2 FQNEAQ. V was clipped by 4 bases and J by 9 bases, with 10 bases between them. This CDR3 reads CASSSQGSEQFF. For the CDR3, the DNA is TGTGCCAGCAGCTCCCAGGGGAGTGAGCAGTTCTTC.

The chain couples TRBV7-9 to TRBJ1-2, with TRBD1 identical over 8 bases. Per the germline V gene, CDR1 is SEHNR and CDR2 is FQNEAQ (reference sequence). The CDR3 totals 14 residues. V shed 4 bases, J shed 4 bases, and the junction held 5 bases outside the gene matches. CDR3 protein: CASSSGQGLYGYTF. The CDR3, as DNA: TGTGCCAGCAGCTCCGGACAGGGCCTCTATGGCTACACCTTC.

This clone was recorded only once. V and J are TRBV7-2 and TRBJ2-2, with TRBD2 identical over 12 bases. The CDR3 has 17 amino acids. V lost 6 bases, J lost 1 base, and 6 bases stayed unmatched. Germline V gene sequence: CDR1 SGHTA, CDR2 FQGNSA. The CDR3: CASRPRTSGVNTGELFF. In DNA form, the CDR3 reads TGTGCCAGCAGGCCCCGGACTAGCGGGGTGAACACCGGGGAGCTGTTTTTT.

Only one count was recorded for this clone. This chain uses TRBV4-3 with TRBJ1-4; D might be TRBD1 (5 bases). Germline V gives CDR1 LGHNA, CDR2 YSLEER. The ends were cut back, 8 bases at V and 8 bases at J, with 15 bases in the middle. The CDR3 covers 13 residues. This chain's CDR3 is CASGAVPSEKLFF. As DNA, the CDR3 is TGCGCCAGCGGGGCAGTCCCTTCAGAAAAACTGTTTTTT.

The chain joins TRBV4-2 to TRBJ1-1; the D gene is possibly TRBD1 (6 bases). Germline V lookup: CDR1 LGHNA, CDR2 YNFKEQ. The CDR3 length is 13 residues. Between the trimmed V and J ends, which lost 3 bases and 4 bases, there was a span of 9 bases. This CDR3 is CASSHRGGTEAFF. In nucleotides, the CDR3 is TGTGCCAGCAGCCACAGGGGAGGCACTGAAGCTTTCTTT.

This sequence joins TRBV27 and TRBJ2-1; tentatively, D is TRBD1 (6 bases). The length of the CDR3 is 16 residues. V lost 3 bases, J lost 8 bases, and 20 bases lay in between. Germline V lookup: CDR1 MNHEY, CDR2 SMNVEV (reference sequence). The CDR3 sequence: CASSLASQGWGDEQFF. CDR3 sequence (DNA): TGTGCCAGCAGTTTGGCCAGTCAGGGGTGGGGTGATGAGCAGTTCTTC.

In this sample, this clone turned up once. J is TRBJ2-1 and V is TRBV28; tentative D call: TRBD2 (5 bases). Looked up from germline, CDR1 is MDHEN and CDR2 is SYDVKM. V gave up 0 bases and J gave up 6 bases, with 15 bases separating them. CDR3 length: 16 residues. The CDR3 nucleotides are TGTGCCAGCAGTTTATGGGCCGGGATCTCTATCAATGAGCAGTTCTTC. It codes for CASSLWAGISINEQFF.